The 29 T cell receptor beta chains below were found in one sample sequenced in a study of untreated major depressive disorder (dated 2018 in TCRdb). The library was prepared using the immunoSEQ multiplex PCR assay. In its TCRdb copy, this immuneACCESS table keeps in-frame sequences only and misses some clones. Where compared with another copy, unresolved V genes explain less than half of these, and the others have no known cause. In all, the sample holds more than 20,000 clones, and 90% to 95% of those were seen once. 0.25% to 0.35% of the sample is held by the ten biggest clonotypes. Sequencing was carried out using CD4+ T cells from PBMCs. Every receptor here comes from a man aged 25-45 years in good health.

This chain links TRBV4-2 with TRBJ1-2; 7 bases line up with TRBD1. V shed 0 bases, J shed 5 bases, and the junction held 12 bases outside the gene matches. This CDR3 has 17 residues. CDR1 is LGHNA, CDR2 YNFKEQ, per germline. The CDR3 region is CASSQDVRQGEWYGYTF. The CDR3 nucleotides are TGTGCCAGCAGCCAAGACGTGAGGCAGGGGGAATGGTATGGCTACACCTTC.

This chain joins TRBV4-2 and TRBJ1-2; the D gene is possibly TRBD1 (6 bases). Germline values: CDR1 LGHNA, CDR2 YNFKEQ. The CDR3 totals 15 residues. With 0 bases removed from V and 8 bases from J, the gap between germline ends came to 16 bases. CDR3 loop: CASSQEMGGHEGYTF. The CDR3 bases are TGTGCCAGCAGCCAAGAAATGGGGGGCCATGAGGGCTACACCTTC.

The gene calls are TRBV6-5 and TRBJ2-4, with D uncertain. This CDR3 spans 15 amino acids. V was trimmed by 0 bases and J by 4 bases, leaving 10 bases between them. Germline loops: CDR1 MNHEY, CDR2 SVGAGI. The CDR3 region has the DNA TGTGCCAGCAGTTACTCGAACGGAAATAAAAACATTCAGTACTTC. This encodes CASSYSNGNKNIQYF.

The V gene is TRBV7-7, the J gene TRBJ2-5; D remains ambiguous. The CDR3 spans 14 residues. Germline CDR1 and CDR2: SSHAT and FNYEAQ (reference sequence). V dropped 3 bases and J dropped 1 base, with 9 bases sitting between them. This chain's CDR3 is CASSLGWTQETQYF. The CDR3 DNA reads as TGTGCCAGCAGCTTGGGGTGGACCCAAGAGACCCAGTACTTC.

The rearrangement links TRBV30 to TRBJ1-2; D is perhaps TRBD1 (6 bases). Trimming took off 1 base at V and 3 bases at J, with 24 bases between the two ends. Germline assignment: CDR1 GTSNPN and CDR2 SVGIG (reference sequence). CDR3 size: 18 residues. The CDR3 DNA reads TGTGCCTGGAGTGCTTGGGACACCTGGGAACCAGATGACTATGGCTACACCTTC. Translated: CAWSAWDTWEPDDYGYTF.

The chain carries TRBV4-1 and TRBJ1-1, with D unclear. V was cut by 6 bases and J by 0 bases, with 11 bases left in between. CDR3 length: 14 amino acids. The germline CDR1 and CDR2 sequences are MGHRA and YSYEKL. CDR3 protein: CASRQPVMNTEAFF. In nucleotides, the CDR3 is TGCGCCAGCAGGCAACCTGTCATGAACACTGAAGCTTTCTTT.

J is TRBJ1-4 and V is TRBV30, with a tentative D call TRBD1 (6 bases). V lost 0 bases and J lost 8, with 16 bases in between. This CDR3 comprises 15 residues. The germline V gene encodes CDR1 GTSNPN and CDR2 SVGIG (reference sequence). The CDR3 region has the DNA TGTGCCTGGAGTGTCGGGGGGGCGCGTAACGAAAAACTGTTTTTT. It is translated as CAWSVGGARNEKLFF.

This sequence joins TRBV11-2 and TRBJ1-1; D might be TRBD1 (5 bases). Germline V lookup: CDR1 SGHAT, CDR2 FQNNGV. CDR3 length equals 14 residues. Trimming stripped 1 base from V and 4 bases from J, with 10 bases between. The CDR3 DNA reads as TGTGCCAGCAGCTTAGGACTAAGGGGCACTGAAGCTTTCTTT. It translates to CASSLGLRGTEAFF.

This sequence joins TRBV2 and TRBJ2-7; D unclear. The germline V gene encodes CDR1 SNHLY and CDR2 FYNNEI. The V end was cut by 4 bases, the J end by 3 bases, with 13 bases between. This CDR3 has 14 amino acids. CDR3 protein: CASSGTDRRYEQYF. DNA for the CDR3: TGTGCCAGCAGTGGAACGGACCGTCGCTACGAGCAGTACTTC. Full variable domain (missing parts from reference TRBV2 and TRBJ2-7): EPEVTQTPSHQVTQMGQEVILRCVPISNHLYFYWYRQILGQKVEFLVSFYNNEISEKSEIFDDQFSVERPDGSNFTLKIRSTKLEDSAMYFCASSGTDRRYEQYFGPGTRLTVT.

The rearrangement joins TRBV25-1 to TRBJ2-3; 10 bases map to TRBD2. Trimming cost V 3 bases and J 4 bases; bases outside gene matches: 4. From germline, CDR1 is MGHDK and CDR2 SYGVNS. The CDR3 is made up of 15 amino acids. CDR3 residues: CASSEGAGGADTQYF. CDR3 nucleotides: TGTGCCAGCAGTGAGGGAGCGGGAGGGGCAGATACGCAGTATTTT.

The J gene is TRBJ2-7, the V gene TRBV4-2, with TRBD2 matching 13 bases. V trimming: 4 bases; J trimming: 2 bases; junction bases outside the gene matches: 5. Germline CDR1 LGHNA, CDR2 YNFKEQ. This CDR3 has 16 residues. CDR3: CASSRLGLAGPYEQYF. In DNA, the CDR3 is TGTGCCAGCAGCCGACTGGGACTAGCGGGACCCTACGAGCAGTACTTC.

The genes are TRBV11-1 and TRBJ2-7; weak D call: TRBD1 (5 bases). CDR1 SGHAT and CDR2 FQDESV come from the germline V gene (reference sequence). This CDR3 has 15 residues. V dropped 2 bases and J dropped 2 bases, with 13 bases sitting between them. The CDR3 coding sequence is TGTGCCAGCAGCTTACTGTCGACAGCAACCTACGAGCAGTACTTC. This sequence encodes CASSLLSTATYEQYF. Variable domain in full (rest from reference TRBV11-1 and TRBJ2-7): EAEVAQSPRYKITEKSQAVAFWCDPISGHATLYWYRQILGQGPELLVQFQDESVVDDSQLPKDRFSAERLKGVDSTLKIQPAELGDSAMYLCASSLLSTATYEQYFGPGTRLTVT.

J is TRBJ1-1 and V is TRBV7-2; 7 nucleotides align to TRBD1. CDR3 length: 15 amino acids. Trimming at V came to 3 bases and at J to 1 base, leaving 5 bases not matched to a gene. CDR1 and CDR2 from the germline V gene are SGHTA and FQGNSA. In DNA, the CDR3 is TGTGCCAGCAGCTTTGGGACAGCCACGAACACTGAAGCTTTCTTT. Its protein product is CASSFGTATNTEAFF.

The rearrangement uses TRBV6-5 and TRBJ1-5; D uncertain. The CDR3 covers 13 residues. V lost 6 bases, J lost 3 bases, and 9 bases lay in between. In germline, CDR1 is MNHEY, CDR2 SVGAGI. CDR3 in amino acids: CASRVFLNQPQHF. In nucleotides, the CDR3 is TGTGCCAGCAGGGTGTTCCTCAATCAGCCCCAGCATTTT.

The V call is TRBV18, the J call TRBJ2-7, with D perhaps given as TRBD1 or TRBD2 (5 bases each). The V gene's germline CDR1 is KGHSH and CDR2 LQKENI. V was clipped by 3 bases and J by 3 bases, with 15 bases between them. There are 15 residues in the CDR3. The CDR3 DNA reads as TGTGCCAGCTCACCCGGGACCAGCGACAACTACGAGCAGTACTTC. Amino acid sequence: CASSPGTSDNYEQYF.

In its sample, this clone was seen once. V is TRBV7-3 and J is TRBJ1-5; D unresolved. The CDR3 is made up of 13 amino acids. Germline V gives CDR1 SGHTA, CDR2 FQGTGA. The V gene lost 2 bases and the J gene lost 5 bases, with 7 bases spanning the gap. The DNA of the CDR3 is TGTGCCAGCAGCTTATTGGGTGATCAGCCCCAGCATTTT. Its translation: CASSLLGDQPQHF. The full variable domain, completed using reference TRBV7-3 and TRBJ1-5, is GAGVSQTPSNKVTEKGKYVELRCDPISGHTALYWYRQSLGQGPEFLIYFQGTGAADDSGLPNDRFFAVRPEGSVSTLKIQRTERGDSAVYLCASSLLGDQPQHFGDGTRLSIL.

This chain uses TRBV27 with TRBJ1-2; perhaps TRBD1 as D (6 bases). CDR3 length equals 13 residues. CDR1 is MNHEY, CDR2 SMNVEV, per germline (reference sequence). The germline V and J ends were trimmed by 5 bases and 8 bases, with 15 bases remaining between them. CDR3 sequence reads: CASSLLGARGYTF. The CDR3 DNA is TGTGCCAGCAGTCTTCTGGGGGCGCGCGGCTACACCTTC.

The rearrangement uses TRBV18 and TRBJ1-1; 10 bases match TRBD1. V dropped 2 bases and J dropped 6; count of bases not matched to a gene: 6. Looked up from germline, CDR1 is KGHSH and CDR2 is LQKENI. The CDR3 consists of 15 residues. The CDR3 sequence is CASSPLGQGMAEAFF. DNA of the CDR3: TGTGCCAGCTCACCATTGGGACAGGGGATGGCTGAAGCTTTCTTT.

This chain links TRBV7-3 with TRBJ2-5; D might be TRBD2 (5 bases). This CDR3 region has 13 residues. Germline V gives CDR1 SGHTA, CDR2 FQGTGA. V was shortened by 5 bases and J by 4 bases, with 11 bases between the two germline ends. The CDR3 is CASSREWGETQYF. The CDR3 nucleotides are TGTGCCAGCAGCAGGGAGTGGGGAGAGACCCAGTACTTC.

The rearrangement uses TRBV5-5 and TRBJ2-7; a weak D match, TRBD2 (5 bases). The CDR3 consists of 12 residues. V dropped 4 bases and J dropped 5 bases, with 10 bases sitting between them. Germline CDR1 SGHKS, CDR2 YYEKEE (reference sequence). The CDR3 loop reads CASSLDFHEQYF. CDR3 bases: TGTGCCAGCAGCCTGGACTTCCACGAGCAGTACTTC. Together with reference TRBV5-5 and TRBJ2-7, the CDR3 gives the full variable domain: DAGVTQSPTHLIKTRGQQVTLRCSPISGHKSVSWYQQVLGQGPQFIFQYYEKEERGRGNFPDRFSARQFPNYSSELNVNALLLGDSALYLCASSLDFHEQYFGPGTRLTVT.

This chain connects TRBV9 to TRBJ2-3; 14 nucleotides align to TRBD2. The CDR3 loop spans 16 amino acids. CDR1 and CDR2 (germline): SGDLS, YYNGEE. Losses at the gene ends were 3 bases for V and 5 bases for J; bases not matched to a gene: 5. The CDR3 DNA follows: TGTGCCAGCAGCGCCTCGGGACTAGCGGGAGTAGATACGCAGTATTTT. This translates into CASSASGLAGVDTQYF.

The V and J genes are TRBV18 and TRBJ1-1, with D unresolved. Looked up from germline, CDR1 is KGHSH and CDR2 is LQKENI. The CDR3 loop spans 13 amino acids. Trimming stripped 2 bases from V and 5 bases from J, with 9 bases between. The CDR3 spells CASSPRRETEAFF. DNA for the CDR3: TGTGCCAGCTCACCAAGGAGGGAAACTGAAGCTTTCTTT.

CDR3: CASSPGLAGLHEQFF. The CDR3 DNA reads TGTGCCAGCAGCCCTGGACTAGCGGGACTCCATGAGCAGTTCTTC. V usage is TRBV9 and J usage is TRBJ2-1, with 12 bases aligning to TRBD2. V shed 4 bases, J shed 8 bases, and the junction held 7 bases outside the gene matches. The CDR3 sequence is 15 residues long. Germline V CDR1 and CDR2: SGDLS, YYNGEE. Drawing the rest from reference TRBV9 and TRBJ2-1, the complete variable domain is DSGVTQTPKHLITATGQRVTLRCSPRSGDLSVYWYQQSLDQGLQFLIQYYNGEERAKGNILERFSAQQFPDLHSELNLSSLELGDSALYFCASSPGLAGLHEQFFGPGTRLTVL.

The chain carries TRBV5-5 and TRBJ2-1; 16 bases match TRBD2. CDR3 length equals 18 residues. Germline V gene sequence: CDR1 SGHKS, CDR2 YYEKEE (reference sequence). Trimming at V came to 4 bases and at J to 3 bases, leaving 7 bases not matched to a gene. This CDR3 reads CASSGGLAGGLNYNEQFF. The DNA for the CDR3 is TGTGCCAGCAGCGGGGGACTAGCGGGAGGGCTGAACTACAATGAGCAGTTCTTC. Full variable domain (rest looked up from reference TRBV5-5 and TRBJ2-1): DAGVTQSPTHLIKTRGQQVTLRCSPISGHKSVSWYQQVLGQGPQFIFQYYEKEERGRGNFPDRFSARQFPNYSSELNVNALLLGDSALYLCASSGGLAGGLNYNEQFFGPGTRLTVL.

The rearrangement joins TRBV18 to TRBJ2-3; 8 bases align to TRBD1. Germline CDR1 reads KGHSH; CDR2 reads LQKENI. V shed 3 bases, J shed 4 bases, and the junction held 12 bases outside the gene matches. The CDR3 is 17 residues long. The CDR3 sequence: CASSPGWDRRGADTQYF. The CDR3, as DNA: TGTGCCAGCTCACCGGGATGGGACAGGAGGGGTGCAGATACGCAGTATTTT.

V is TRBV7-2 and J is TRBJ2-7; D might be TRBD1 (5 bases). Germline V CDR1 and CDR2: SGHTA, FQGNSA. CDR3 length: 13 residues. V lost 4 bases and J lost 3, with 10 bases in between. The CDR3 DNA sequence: TGTGCCAGCAGCTCGCACAGGCGCTACGAGCAGTACTTC. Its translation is CASSSHRRYEQYF.

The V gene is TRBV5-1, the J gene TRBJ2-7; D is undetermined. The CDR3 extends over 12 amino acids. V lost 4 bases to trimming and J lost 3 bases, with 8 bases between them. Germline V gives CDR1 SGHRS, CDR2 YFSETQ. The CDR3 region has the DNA TGCGCCAGCAGCCCTCAGAGCTACGAGCAGTACTTC. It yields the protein CASSPQSYEQYF.

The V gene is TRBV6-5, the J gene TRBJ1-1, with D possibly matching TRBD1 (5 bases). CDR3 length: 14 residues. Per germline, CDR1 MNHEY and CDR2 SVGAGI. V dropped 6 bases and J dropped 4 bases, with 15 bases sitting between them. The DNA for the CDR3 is TGTGCCAGCAGCACCCCAGGGCTTACCACTGAAGCTTTCTTT. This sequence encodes CASSTPGLTTEAFF.

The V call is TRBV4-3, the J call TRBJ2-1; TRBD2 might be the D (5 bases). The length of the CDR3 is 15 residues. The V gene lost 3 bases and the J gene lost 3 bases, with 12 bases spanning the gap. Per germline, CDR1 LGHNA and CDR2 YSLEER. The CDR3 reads CASSQAYRDYNEQFF. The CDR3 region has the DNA TGCGCCAGCAGCCAGGCCTACCGGGACTACAATGAGCAGTTCTTC.